The following is a T cell receptor beta chain sequence with its context. Its target is not known. This sample was taken from a study of post-analysis software for immune sequencing data. Overall study context: As for disease course, relapsing-remitting, secondary progressive and progressive-relapsing multiple sclerosis were all included.

General study findings and limits: By F measure, samples from a shared preparation batch strongly co-clustered. Controls' normalized Chao1 diversity significantly exceeded that of multiple sclerosis patients. There were five TRBV segments more frequent in patients than controls, and TRBV5-6, TRBV5-1 and TRBV20-1 were among them.

With 4 bases removed from V and 5 bases from J, the gap between germline ends came to 13 bases. Germline assignment: CDR1 MNHNY and CDR2 SVGAGI (reference sequence). The length of the CDR3 is 14 residues. TCR beta cDNA libraries had unique molecular identifiers. T cells, about 0.9 to 10 million of them, yielded approximately 500,000 cDNA molecules. TCRdb fed the PCR reads into MiXCR, producing one record per CDR3 protein. Here the sample spans 600,000 to 700,000 distinct CDR3 sequences, 59% being singletons. The material sequenced was blood. This chain uses TRBV6-6 with TRBJ2-3; D gene uncertain. The receptor comes from a girl aged 2 to 10 with multiple sclerosis. CDR3 residues: CASSWERAKDTQYF. In DNA, the CDR3 is TGTGCCAGCAGTTGGGAAAGGGCCAAAGATACGCAGTATTTT.